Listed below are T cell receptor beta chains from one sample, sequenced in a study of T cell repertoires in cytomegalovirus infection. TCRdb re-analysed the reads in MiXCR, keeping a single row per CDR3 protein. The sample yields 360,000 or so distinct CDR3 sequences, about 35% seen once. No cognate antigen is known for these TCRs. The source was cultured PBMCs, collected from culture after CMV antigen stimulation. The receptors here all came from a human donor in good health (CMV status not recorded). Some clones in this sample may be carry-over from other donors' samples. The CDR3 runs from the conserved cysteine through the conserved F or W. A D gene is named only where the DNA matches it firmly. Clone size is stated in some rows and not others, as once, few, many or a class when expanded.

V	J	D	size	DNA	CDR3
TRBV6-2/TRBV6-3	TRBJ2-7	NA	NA	TGTGCCAGCACAGGACAGAATTTCTACGAGCAGTACTTC	CASTGQNFYEQYF
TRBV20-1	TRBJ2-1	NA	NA	TGCAGTGCCGCTGGGGGGACGGTTGGTAATGAGCAGTTCTTC	CSAAGGTVGNEQFF
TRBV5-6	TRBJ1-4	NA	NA	TGTGCCAGCAGCCAAACGCGGGGGATCGGTGAAAAACTGTTTTTT	CASSQTRGIGEKLFF
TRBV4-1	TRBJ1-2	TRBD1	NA	TGCGCCAGCAGCCAAGTAGGGACAGGGGAGGGCTACACCTTC	CASSQVGTGEGYTF
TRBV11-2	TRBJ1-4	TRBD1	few	TGTGCCAGCAGACTTCCGGGACAGACGCCTGAAAAACTGTTTTTT	CASRLPGQTPEKLFF
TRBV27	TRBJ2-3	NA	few	TGTGCCAGCACCCGCCTGGGGCAGGGGGATACGCAGTATTTT	CASTRLGQGDTQYF
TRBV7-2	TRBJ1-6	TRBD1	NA	TGTGCCAGCAGCTCTCGGACAGGAGATTCACCCCTCCACTTT	CASSSRTGDSPLHF
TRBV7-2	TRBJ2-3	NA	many	TGTGCCAGCAGCCTCGGGATTCTCGGTGGGACAGATACGCAGTATTTT	CASSLGILGGTDTQYF
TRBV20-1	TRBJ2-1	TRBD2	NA	TGCAGTGCTAGAGATCCCCCCCCGAAAGTCAGGCGGGAGTCGGGGTACAATGAGCAGTTCTTC	CSARDPPPKVRRESGYNEQFF
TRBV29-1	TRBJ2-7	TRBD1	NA	TGCAGCGCCAAGGGACAGGGCGACGAGCAGTACTTC	CSAKGQGDEQYF
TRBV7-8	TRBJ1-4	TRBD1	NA	TGTGCCAGCAGCTTAAACAGGGGTTTTAGCAGTGAAAAACTGTTTTTT	CASSLNRGFSSEKLFF
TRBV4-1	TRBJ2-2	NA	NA	TGCGCCAGCAGCCAGGGCCAGTCGAACACCGGGGAGCTGTTTTTT	CASSQGQSNTGELFF
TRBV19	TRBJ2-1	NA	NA	TGTGCCAGTAGATTTTGGAATGGAAACAATGAGCAGTTCTTC	CASRFWNGNNEQFF
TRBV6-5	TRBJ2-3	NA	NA	TGTGCCAGCAGTTACTCGATTCATAGGCCAGATACGCAGTATTTT	CASSYSIHRPDTQYF
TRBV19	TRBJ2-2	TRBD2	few	TGTGCCAGTAGTATAGAACTAGCGGCCACCGGGGAGCTGTTTTTT	CASSIELAATGELFF
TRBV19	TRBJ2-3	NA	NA	TGTGCCACTAGGCCGGCCTCAGGGGCAGATACGCAGTATTTT	CATRPASGADTQYF
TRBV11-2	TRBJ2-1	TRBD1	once	TGTGCCAGCAGCCCCGCCGGGACAGGGTTCGACAGTGAGCAGTTCTTC	CASSPAGTGFDSEQFF
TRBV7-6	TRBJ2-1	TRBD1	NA	TGTGCCAGCAGCTTATACGGACAGGAGAGCTCCTACAATGAGCAGTTCTTC	CASSLYGQESSYNEQFF